The T cell receptor (beta chain) described here comes from a study of cytomegalovirus exposure and HLA in healthy donors. With regard to this clone: Its matching antigen is unknown.

Some clones are missing from TCRdb's copy, which holds only in-frame ones; the method was immunoSEQ multiplex PCR. The sample records 260,000 or so clones, 88% being singletons. Study-level findings and limits: That first-cohort TCR clusters tended to co-occur in the roughly 130 validation repertoires was found in a later analysis. Cytomegalovirus-associated TCR beta chains were listed, numbering 164.

The source is a young woman in good health and CMV-seronegative. The sequenced sample was PBMCs.

The CDR3 protein is CASSFGGRVSDEQFF. Written as DNA, the CDR3 is TGCGCCAGCAGCTTCGGCGGGAGGGTGTCCGATGAGCAGTTCTTC. The genes are TRBV5-1 and TRBJ2-1; TRBD2 agrees at 9 bases. CDR3 length: 15 residues. Germline trimming cut 2 bases from V and 8 bases from J; bases unmatched to any gene: 8. Germline V gives CDR1 SGHRS, CDR2 YFSETQ.